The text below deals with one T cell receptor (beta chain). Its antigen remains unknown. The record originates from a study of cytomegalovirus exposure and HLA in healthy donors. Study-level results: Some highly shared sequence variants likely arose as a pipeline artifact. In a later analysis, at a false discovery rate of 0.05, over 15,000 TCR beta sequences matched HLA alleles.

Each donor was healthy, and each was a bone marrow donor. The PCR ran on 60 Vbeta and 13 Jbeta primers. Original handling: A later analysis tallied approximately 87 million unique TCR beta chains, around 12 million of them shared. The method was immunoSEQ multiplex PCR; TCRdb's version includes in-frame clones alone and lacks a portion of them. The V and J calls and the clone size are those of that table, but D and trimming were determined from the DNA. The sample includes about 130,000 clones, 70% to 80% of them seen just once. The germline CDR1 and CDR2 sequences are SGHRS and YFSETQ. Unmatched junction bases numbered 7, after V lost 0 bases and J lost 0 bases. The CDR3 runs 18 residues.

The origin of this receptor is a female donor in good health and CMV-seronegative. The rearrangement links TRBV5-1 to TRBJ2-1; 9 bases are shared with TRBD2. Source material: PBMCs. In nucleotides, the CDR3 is TGCGCCAGCAGCTTGGAAATTAGCGGGAGTCCCTCCTACAATGAGCAGTTCTTC. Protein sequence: CASSLEISGSPSYNEQFF.